What follows describes a single T cell receptor beta chain. What it binds is unknown. The sample originates from a study of blood T cells in healthy people across ages. General study points: Investigators viewed diversity estimates from one million T cells as underestimates, the study reported. Long-lived donors exceeded aged donors in naive CD4+ cells and diversity. Correlation between TCR beta diversity and naive T cell percentage was strong.

Isolating PBMCs gave at least 6.5 million of these cells per sample. Together with a sample-barcoded 5' primer, a J-beta primer mix was included in a second PCR lasting about 6 to 12 cycles. MiXCR, applied by TCRdb to the 5' RACE reads, yields one record per CDR3 protein. This table has around 1,000,000 distinct CDR3 sequences, 20% to 25% appearing once. Trimming stripped 7 bases from V and 8 bases from J, with 9 bases between. The CDR3 is 11 residues long. Germline CDR1 reads MNHEY; CDR2 reads SVGAGI. Another study also made use of these data, one on T cells of mothers and their children.

The sequence derives from a girl under 10 years old in good health. The rearrangement uses TRBV6-5 and TRBJ2-1; TRBD1 might be the D (6 bases). Sequences were obtained from blood. CDR3 coding DNA: TGTGCCAGCAAAGAGGGGGATGAGCAGTTCTTC. This encodes CASKEGDEQFF.